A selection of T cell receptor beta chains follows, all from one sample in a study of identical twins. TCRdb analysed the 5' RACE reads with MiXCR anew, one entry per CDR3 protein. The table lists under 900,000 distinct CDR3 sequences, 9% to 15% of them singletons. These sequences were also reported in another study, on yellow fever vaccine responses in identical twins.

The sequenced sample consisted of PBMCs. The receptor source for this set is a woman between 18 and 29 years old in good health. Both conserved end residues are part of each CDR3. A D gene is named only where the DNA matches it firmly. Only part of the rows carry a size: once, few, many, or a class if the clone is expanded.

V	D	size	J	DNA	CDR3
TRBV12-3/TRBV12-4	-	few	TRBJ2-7	TGTGCCAGCAGCCCATCCGGGGGGCTGGTCCACGAGCAGTACTTC	CASSPSGGLVHEQYF
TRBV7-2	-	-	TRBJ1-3	TGTGCCAGCAGCTTAGGTGGGGGTTACAACTCTGGAAACACCATATATTTT	CASSLGGGYNSGNTIYF
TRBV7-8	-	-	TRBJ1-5	TGTGCCAGCAGCTTAGGTCACAGGGCAGGAAATCAGCCCCAGCATTTT	CASSLGHRAGNQPQHF
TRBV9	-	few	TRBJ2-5	TGTGCCAGCAGCGTACCCCCCGTCGAGACCCAGTACTTC	CASSVPPVETQYF
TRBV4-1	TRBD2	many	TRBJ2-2	TGCGCCAGCAGCCCCAGACTAGCGGGAGGGAACACCGGGGAGCTGTTTTTT	CASSPRLAGGNTGELFF
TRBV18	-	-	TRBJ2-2	TGTGCCAGCTCACCAACGGATACGAACACCGGGGAGCTGTTTTTT	CASSPTDTNTGELFF
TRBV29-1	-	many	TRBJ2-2	TGCAGCGGGGTTAACACCGGGGAGCTGTTTTTT	CSGVNTGELFF
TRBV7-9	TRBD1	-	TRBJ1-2	TGTGCCAGCACCGCGGGACAGTTTGTTACTAACTATGGCTACACCTTC	CASTAGQFVTNYGYTF
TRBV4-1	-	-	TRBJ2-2	TGCGCCAGCAGCCAAGCTTTCGGAGGCGGGGTTTTGACCGAGGAGCTGTTTTTT	CASSQAFGGGVLTEELFF
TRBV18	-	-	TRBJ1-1	TGTGCCAGCTCAGGGGCAGCTAACACTGAAGCTTTCTTT	CASSGAANTEAFF
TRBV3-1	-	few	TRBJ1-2	TGTGCCAGCAGCCAAGATTTTGCAGGGTTACACTATGGCTACACCTTC	CASSQDFAGLHYGYTF
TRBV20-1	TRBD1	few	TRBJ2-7	TGCAGTGCTGAAGACCTTCAGGGGGCTCGCGAGCAGTACTTC	CSAEDLQGAREQYF
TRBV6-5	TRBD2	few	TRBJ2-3	TGTGCCAGCAGTTACTCGACCCCTCTCCTAGCGGAAGTCCCAGATACGCAGTATTTT	CASSYSTPLLAEVPDTQYF
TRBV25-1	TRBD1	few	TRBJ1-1	TGTGCCAGCAGTGAATTGGGAGGGGGCGCGACTGAAGCTTTCTTT	CASSELGGGATEAFF
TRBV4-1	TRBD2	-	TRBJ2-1	TGCGCCAGCAGCCAAGAGGGGAGTAGCGGGGGGGCTAGTGAGCAGTTCTTC	CASSQEGSSGGASEQFF
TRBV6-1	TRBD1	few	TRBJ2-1	TGTGCCAGCAGTCCACGACAGGGGGCAGGCGGGAATGAGCAGTTCTTC	CASSPRQGAGGNEQFF
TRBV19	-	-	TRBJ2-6	TGTGCCTGCGAACAGGGAAATGGGGCCAACGTCCTGACTTTC	CACEQGNGANVLTF
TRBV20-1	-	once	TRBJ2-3	TGCAGTGCTAGAGTACCCGGAACCTCTAGCACAGATACGCAGTATTTT	CSARVPGTSSTDTQYF
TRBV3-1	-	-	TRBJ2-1	TGTGCCAGCAGCCAGGGGTACGGGACCTACAATGAGCAGTTCTTC	CASSQGYGTYNEQFF
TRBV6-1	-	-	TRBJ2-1	TGTGCCAGCAGTGACTGGGGGTACAATGAGCAGTTCTTC	CASSDWGYNEQFF